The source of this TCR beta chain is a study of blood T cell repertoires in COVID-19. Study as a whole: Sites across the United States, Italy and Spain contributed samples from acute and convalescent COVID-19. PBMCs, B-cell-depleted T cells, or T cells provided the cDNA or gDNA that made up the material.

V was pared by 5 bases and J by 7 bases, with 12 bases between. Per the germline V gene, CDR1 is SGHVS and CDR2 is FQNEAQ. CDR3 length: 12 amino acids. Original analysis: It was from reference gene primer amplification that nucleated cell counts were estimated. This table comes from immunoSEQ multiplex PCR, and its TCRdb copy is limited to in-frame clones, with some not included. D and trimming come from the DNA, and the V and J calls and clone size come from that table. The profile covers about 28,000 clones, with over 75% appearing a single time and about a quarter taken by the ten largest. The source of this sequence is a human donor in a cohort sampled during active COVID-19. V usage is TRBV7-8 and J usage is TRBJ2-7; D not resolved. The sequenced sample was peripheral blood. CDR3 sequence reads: CASSPQLGEQYF. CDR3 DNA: TGTGCCAGCAGCCCCCAGCTCGGGGAGCAGTACTTC.